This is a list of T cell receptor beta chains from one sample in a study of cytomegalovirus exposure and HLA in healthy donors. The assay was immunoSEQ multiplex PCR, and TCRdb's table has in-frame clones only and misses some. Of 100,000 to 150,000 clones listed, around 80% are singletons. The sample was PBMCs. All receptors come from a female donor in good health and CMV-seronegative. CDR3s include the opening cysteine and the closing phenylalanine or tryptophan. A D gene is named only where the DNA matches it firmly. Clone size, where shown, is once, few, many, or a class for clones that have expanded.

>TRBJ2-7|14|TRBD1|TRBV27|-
TGTGCCAGCAGTCGGACAGGGATGGCCTACGAGCAGTACTTC
CASSRTGMAYEQYF
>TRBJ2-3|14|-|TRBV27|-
TGTGCCAGCAGTTCCAGCGCTAGCACAGATACGCAGTATTTT
CASSSSASTDTQYF
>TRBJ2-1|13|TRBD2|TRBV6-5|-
TGTGCCAGCAGGGCGGGGGGGCTTGGTGAGCAATTCTTC
CASRAGGLGEQFF
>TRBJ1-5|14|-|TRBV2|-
TGTGCCAGCAGTGAAGAGACTTCCTATCAGCCCCAGCATTTT
CASSEETSYQPQHF
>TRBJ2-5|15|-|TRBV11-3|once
TGTGCCAGCAGCTTAGGACTCACTAACCAAGAGACCCAGTACTTC
CASSLGLTNQETQYF
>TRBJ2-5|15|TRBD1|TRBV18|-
TGTGCCAGCTCACCAGGGACAGGGATAGCCGAGACCCAGTACTTC
CASSPGTGIAETQYF
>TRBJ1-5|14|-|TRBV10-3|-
TGTGCCATCTGGGGCGGTAGGAGCAATCAGCCCCAGCATTTT
CAIWGGRSNQPQHF
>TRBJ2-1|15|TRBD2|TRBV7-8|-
TGTGCCAGCAGCTTAGTGAGCGGGGGGGCCAATGAGCAGTTCTTC
CASSLVSGGANEQFF
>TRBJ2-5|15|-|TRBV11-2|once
TGTGCCAGCAGCCCCGCACAGCTTCCTCAAGAGACCCAGTACTTC
CASSPAQLPQETQYF
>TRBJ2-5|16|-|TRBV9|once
TGTGCCAGCAGCCCCCCCCGAAATAGCGGACAAGAGACCCAGTACTTC
CASSPPRNSGQETQYF